In this sample, the clone carrying this TCR beta chain turned up many times. Its antigen is not identified. Addition of a universal primer site occurred through template switching, and cDNA carried unique molecular identifiers. A single record per CDR3 protein comes from TCRdb applying MiXCR to the 5' RACE reads. This sample yields 150,000 or so distinct CDR3 sequences, of which around 3.6% are seen a single time; around 8.1% belongs to the top ten. The data derive from a study of identical twins. Study-level results: A lower insertion count was a feature of abundant cord blood beta clonotypes, with no such feature in memory repertoires.

The receptor was derived from a man in his late teens or twenties in good health. Sequencing input: memory T cells sorted from blood.

For the CDR3, the DNA is TGTGCCAGCAGTTACTCGCCTCTAGCGGGAGTCTACAATGAGCAGTTCTTC. It yields the protein CASSYSPLAGVYNEQFF. The chain recombines TRBV6-5 with TRBJ2-1; 10 nucleotides match TRBD2. The CDR3 has 17 residues. The V segment lost 0 bases and the J segment 3 bases; nucleotides outside the gene matches: 5. The germline V gene encodes CDR1 MNHEY and CDR2 SVGAGI.